These 24 T cell receptor beta chains share one sample of origin, sequenced in a study of blood T cell repertoires in COVID-19 (TCRdb year 2020). Library preparation used the immunoSEQ multiplex PCR assay. TCRdb stores this immuneACCESS table with in-frame sequences only. Part of the clones is absent; in the studies checked, under half of the shortfall reflects unresolved V genes, and no reason is known for the rest. The sample table records over 120,000 clones; approximately 84% of these occur just once. Under 4.5% of the sample is in the top ten clones. The sample was peripheral blood. These receptors came from a woman in her fifties or sixties with acute or convalescent COVID-19.

The chain is built from TRBV3-1 (or the pseudogene TRBV3-2) and TRBJ1-3, with D tentatively TRBD1 (5 bases). The CDR3 loop spans 16 amino acids. V was clipped by 1 base and J by 4 bases, with 14 bases between them. Germline CDR1 reads LGHDT; CDR2 reads YNNKEL (reference sequence). The CDR3 DNA is TGTGCCAGCAGCCAAGGAGGCGGACACTCGGGAAACACCATATATTTT. This gives the protein CASSQGGGHSGNTIYF.

The chain carries TRBV19 and TRBJ2-2; tentatively, D is TRBD1 (6 bases). Trimming shortened V by 9 bases and J by 4 bases, and 12 bases separated the two germline ends. Germline V gene data show CDR1 as LNHDA and CDR2 as SQIVND (reference sequence). The CDR3 extends over 13 amino acids. CDR3 bases: TGTGCCAGCCCAAAGGACAGCACCGGGGAGCTGTTTTTT. Translating it yields CASPKDSTGELFF.

The chain combines TRBV29-1 with TRBJ2-1; 14 positions match TRBD2. CDR1 and CDR2 (germline): SQVTM, ANQGSEA. The CDR3 length is 14 residues. J lost 8 bases, V lost 5 bases, and 5 bases had no gene match. In DNA form, the CDR3 reads TGCAGCGTTACCGGGACTAGCGGGAGCTATGAGCAGTTCTTC. Residues: CSVTGTSGSYEQFF.

The V and J genes are TRBV15 and TRBJ2-1, with D possibly being TRBD2 (6 bases). The CDR3 is 18 residues long. Germline V lookup: CDR1 LNHNV, CDR2 YYDKDF (reference sequence). V lost 3 bases and J 0 bases, leaving 18 bases between the germline ends. CDR3 loop: CATSRPPSDEFSYNEQFF. The CDR3 DNA follows: TGTGCCACCAGCAGGCCGCCTAGCGACGAGTTCTCCTACAATGAGCAGTTCTTC.

The chain employs TRBV10-3 and TRBJ1-1; D not resolved. The germline V and J ends were trimmed by 7 bases and 2 bases, with 11 bases remaining between them. Germline lookup yields CDR1 ENHRY and CDR2 SYGVKD. The CDR3 has 13 amino acids. The CDR3 DNA sequence: TGTGCCATCACCCGGGATCTTAACACTGAAGCTTTCTTT. Protein product: CAITRDLNTEAFF.

The chain recombines TRBV6-5 with TRBJ2-3, with 11 bases matching TRBD2. Germline V gene data show CDR1 as MNHEY and CDR2 as SVGAGI. The CDR3 extends over 15 amino acids. The V gene end was trimmed by 4 bases and the J gene end by 1 base; junction bases not matched to a gene: 1. The CDR3 DNA reads TGTGCCAGCAGTTTACTAGCGGGAGGCACAGATACGCAGTATTTT. This encodes CASSLLAGGTDTQYF.

This clone appeared a single time. The genes are TRBV18 and TRBJ1-2, with D tentatively TRBD1 (5 bases). CDR1 KGHSH and CDR2 LQKENI come from the germline V gene. Trimming cost V 3 bases and J 4 bases, with 9 bases left between them. CDR3 length: 13 amino acids. DNA for the CDR3: TGTGCCAGCTCACCCGGCAGGGCCTATGGCTACACCTTC. It is translated as CASSPGRAYGYTF.

This rearrangement joins TRBV28 to TRBJ2-7; 10 positions agree with TRBD2. J was trimmed by 2 bases and V by 2 bases; bases with no gene match: 9. Germline CDR1 MDHEN, CDR2 SYDVKM. The CDR3 has 17 residues. Written as DNA, the CDR3 is TGTGCCAGCAGTTTAAGGGGGCTAGCGGGAGTGCCCTACGAGCAGTACTTC. Its translation: CASSLRGLAGVPYEQYF.

The chain employs TRBV27 and TRBJ1-2, with D uncertain. Trimming stripped 1 base from V and 0 bases from J, with 6 bases between. Germline V gives CDR1 MNHEY, CDR2 SMNVEV (reference sequence). The CDR3 is 14 residues long. CDR3 nucleotide sequence: TGTGCCAGCAGTTTATGGCCAACTAACTATGGCTACACCTTC. Translating it yields CASSLWPTNYGYTF.

The V call is TRBV4-1, the J call TRBJ1-2; 8 positions match TRBD1. Germline V CDR1 and CDR2: MGHRA, YSYEKL. The junction had 3 bases not matched to a gene; V was cut back by 1 base and J by 2 bases. CDR3 size: 15 residues. CDR3 sequence reads: CASSQGRGRNYGYTF. CDR3 sequence (DNA): TGCGCCAGCAGCCAAGGCAGGGGGCGGAACTATGGCTACACCTTC.

This clone has a handful of counts. The genes are TRBV13 and TRBJ1-3; TRBD1 aligns across 7 bases. This CDR3 is built from 16 residues. V gave up 3 bases and J gave up 0 bases; unmatched junction bases: 5. Germline lookup yields CDR1 PRHDT and CDR2 FYEKMQ (reference sequence). CDR3: CASSFSGGSSGNTIYF. The CDR3 DNA sequence: TGTGCCAGCAGCTTCTCAGGGGGAAGCTCTGGAAACACCATATATTTT. Supplemented by reference TRBV13 and TRBJ1-3, the full variable domain reads AAGVIQSPRHLIKEKRETATLKCYPIPRHDTVYWYQQGPGQDPQFLISFYEKMQSDKGSIPDRFSAQQFSDYHSELNMSSLELGDSALYFCASSFSGGSSGNTIYFGEGSWLTVV.

The sample holds a few counts of this clone. The CDR3 is CASSYGGANTEAFF. The CDR3 DNA reads as TGTGCCAGCAGTTACGGTGGGGCCAACACTGAAGCTTTCTTT. The chain employs TRBV6-5 and TRBJ1-1, with D perhaps matching TRBD1 (5 bases). This CDR3 is built from 14 residues. The V end lost 2 bases, the J end lost 2 bases, and 9 bases lay between the germline ends. Germline V gene data show CDR1 as MNHEY and CDR2 as SVGAGI.

The rearrangement joins TRBV5-1 to TRBJ2-7; 8 bases are shared with TRBD1. CDR1 is SGHRS and CDR2 is YFSETQ in the germline V gene. This CDR3 is 16 amino acids long. V was pared by 2 bases and J by 2 bases, with 9 bases of the junction left unmatched. The CDR3 protein is CASSFGRQGFTYEQYF. In DNA form, the CDR3 reads TGCGCCAGCAGCTTTGGACGACAGGGGTTTACCTACGAGCAGTACTTC.

The genes are TRBV24-1 and TRBJ2-2; TRBD2 is a possible D gene (5 bases). Germline CDR1 is KGHDR and CDR2 is SFDVKD. CDR3 length equals 16 residues. Trimming removed 1 base at V and 5 bases at J, with 13 bases between. The CDR3 reads CATSDFRRASTGELFF. As DNA, the CDR3 is TGTGCCACCAGTGATTTTCGGCGGGCATCAACCGGGGAGCTGTTTTTT.

Only a few counts were recorded for this clone. The V gene is TRBV5-1, the J gene TRBJ2-2; TRBD1 agrees at 9 bases. The CDR3 consists of 15 residues. Trimming took 6 bases from V and 0 from J; bases not matched to a gene: 3. The germline gives CDR1 SGHRS, CDR2 YFSETQ. CDR3 bases: TGCGCCAGCACCGGGGACAGGGCGAACACCGGGGAGCTGTTTTTT. Amino acid sequence: CASTGDRANTGELFF.

The V gene is TRBV11-3, the J gene TRBJ2-7; D is possibly TRBD2 (6 bases). The CDR3 totals 15 residues. The V gene's germline CDR1 is SGHNT and CDR2 YENEEA. The V end lost 4 bases, the J end lost 3 bases, and 16 bases lay between the germline ends. CDR3 region: CASSSLGQGGYEQYF. CDR3 coding DNA: TGTGCCAGCAGCTCCCTCGGGCAGGGAGGCTACGAGCAGTACTTC. The whole variable domain, filled in from reference TRBV11-3 and TRBJ2-7, reads EAGVVQSPRYKIIEKKQPVAFWCNPISGHNTLYWYLQNLGQGPELLIRYENEEAVDDSQLPKDRFSAERLKGVDSTLKIQPAELGDSAVYLCASSSLGQGGYEQYFGPGTRLTVT.

The V gene is TRBV5-1, the J gene TRBJ2-1, with TRBD1 as a possible D gene (6 bases). The V end lost 1 base, the J end lost 7 bases, and 12 bases lay between the germline ends. The CDR3 has 14 residues. Germline CDR1 reads SGHRS; CDR2 reads YFSETQ. DNA of the CDR3: TGCGCCAGCAGCTTGTTCTTGGGGACAAATGAGCAGTTCTTC. It is translated as CASSLFLGTNEQFF.

The CDR3 loop is CASSQTPGLGAPNEQFF. As DNA, the CDR3 is TGCGCCAGCAGCCAAACCCCGGGACTAGGGGCCCCAAATGAGCAGTTCTTC. The genes are TRBV4-1 and TRBJ2-1, with TRBD2 matching over 8 bases. The V gene end was trimmed by 2 bases and the J gene end by 7 bases; junction bases not matched to a gene: 13. This CDR3 comprises 17 residues. Per germline, CDR1 MGHRA and CDR2 YSYEKL.

The chain couples TRBV5-8 to TRBJ2-5; 8 positions match TRBD1. The CDR3 totals 17 residues. Trimming cost V 4 bases and J 5 bases; bases outside gene matches: 16. Germline loops: CDR1 SGHTS, CDR2 YDEGEE. CDR3 bases: TGTGCCAGCAGCCGTCAGCCCCGGACAGGGCTTGTGGAGACCCAGTACTTC. Its translation is CASSRQPRTGLVETQYF.

This chain connects TRBV13 to TRBJ2-2, with TRBD2 matching 10 bases. The V and J ends lost 5 bases and 4 bases, in that order; junction bases with no gene match: 4. CDR3 length: 15 amino acids. Germline V gene lookup returns CDR1 PRHDT and CDR2 FYEKMQ (reference sequence). The CDR3 DNA follows: TGTGCCAGCAGCCCAGCGGGAGGGGGCACCGGGGAGCTGTTTTTT. Translated: CASSPAGGGTGELFF.

This clone occurred once. J is TRBJ1-3 and V is TRBV5-1, with D maybe TRBD1 (6 bases). From germline, CDR1 is SGHRS and CDR2 YFSETQ. This CDR3 comprises 15 residues. V lost 3 bases to trimming and J lost 0 bases, with 10 bases between them. The CDR3 spells CASSSTGYSGNTIYF. The CDR3 coding sequence is TGCGCCAGCAGCTCCACAGGGTACTCTGGAAACACCATATATTTT.

This clone has more than one count but fewer than ten. The genes are TRBV5-4 and TRBJ2-1, with 10 bases identical to TRBD2. V lost 0 bases and J lost 7; bases outside the gene matches: 7. This CDR3 is 16 amino acids long. Germline V gene lookup returns CDR1 SGHNT and CDR2 YYREEE (reference sequence). The CDR3 DNA sequence: TGTGCCAGCAGCTTGGGAGGGACTAGCGTGGGAAATGAGCAGTTCTTC. Its translation: CASSLGGTSVGNEQFF.

The chain employs TRBV7-8 and TRBJ2-7; 8 bases agree with TRBD1. This CDR3 spans 14 amino acids. With 4 bases clipped from V and 2 bases from J, the junction kept 4 bases outside the gene matches. Looked up from germline, CDR1 is SGHVS and CDR2 is FQNEAQ. CDR3 residues: CASSWDRPAYEQYF. Written as DNA, the CDR3 is TGTGCCAGCAGCTGGGACAGGCCAGCCTACGAGCAGTACTTC.

CDR3 bases: TGTGCCAGCAAGAGGACGGGAGAAGCTTTCTTT. This encodes CASKRTGEAFF. The chain uses TRBV6-5 and TRBJ1-1; D is unclear. CDR1 is MNHEY and CDR2 is SVGAGI in the germline V gene. The CDR3 has 11 amino acids. The V gene lost 7 bases and the J gene lost 8 bases, with 11 bases spanning the gap.